This entry describes one T cell receptor beta chain. The target antigen is unknown. The sample is drawn from a study of cytomegalovirus exposure and HLA in healthy donors. From germline, CDR1 is LGHNA and CDR2 YNFKEQ. The V and J ends lost 1 base and 2 bases respectively, with 17 bases between them. The CDR3 extends over 17 amino acids. Study-level points and caveats: A later analysis found most CMV-associated TCR beta chains apparently HLA-restricted.

With 60 Vbeta and 13 Jbeta primers, the PCR was carried out. Using immunoSEQ multiplex PCR, the repertoire was profiled, and TCRdb retains in-frame clones only, with some absent. Of about 110,000 clones listed, 55% to 75% are singletons. The chain employs TRBV4-2 and TRBJ1-1, with D unresolved. The receptor's source is a woman between 40 and 50 years old in good health and CMV-seropositive. The sample was PBMCs. Here the CDR3 DNA reads TGTGCCAGCAGCCAAGGGGGAGGAGAGGGTTTTAACACTGAAGCTTTCTTT. It encodes CASSQGGGEGFNTEAFF.